This T cell receptor (beta chain) came from a study of blood T cell repertoires in COVID-19. Clones were sequenced by immunoSEQ multiplex PCR, and TCRdb holds only the in-frame ones, with some missing. Of about 160,000 clones listed, roughly 80% were seen once; the top ten hold 2.2%. V was cut by 2 bases and J by 6 bases, with 16 bases left in between. The CDR3 has 15 amino acids. In germline, CDR1 is MNHNS, CDR2 SASEGT. The sequenced material came from peripheral blood. The rearrangement links TRBV6-1 to TRBJ1-1; D is possibly TRBD1 (5 bases). The clonotype comes from a man aged 70-80 years with acute or convalescent COVID-19. CDR3 DNA: TGTGCCAGCAGTGAAATATCAGGGAAATCTGCTGAAGCTTTCTTT. Translated: CASSEISGKSAEAFF.